The T cell receptor beta chain under discussion was sequenced for a study of CD8+CD57+ T cells in acquired aplastic anemia. Study findings and constraints: Patients showed no significant difference from controls in CD8+ Simpson's diversity.

Only patients with CD8+CD57+ cell expansion on flow cytometry were chosen for sequencing. The CDR3 contains 13 residues when both ends are counted. Per the germline V gene, CDR1 is SQVTM and CDR2 is ANQGSEA. For this clonotype: The antigen remains unidentified. No DNA is shown, since the ends of the CDR3 on it are uncertain; the CDR3 is the one TCRdb lists.

Genomic DNA served as template for TCR beta VDJ and CDR3 profiling. TCRdb called the reads again in MiXCR, with one record for every CDR3 protein. The sample holds tens of thousands of distinct CDR3 sequences; roughly three quarters are singletons and the top ten take approximately 78%. The clonotype originates from a human donor with aplastic anemia. The chain recombines TRBV29-1 with TRBJ1-2; TRBD1, as called in the table, went unchecked against the DNA. The specimen was sorted CD4+, CD8+, or CD8+CD57+ T cells (not recorded which) from PBMCs. CDR3 protein: CSVGPVGTGNAAF.